The subject of this entry is one T cell receptor beta chain. Assay used: immunoSEQ multiplex PCR; TCRdb lists only in-frame clones, some missing. The sample has 130,000 to 150,000 clones, 87% seen once. V was clipped by 7 bases and J by 3 bases, with 14 bases between them. Per germline, CDR1 LNHDA and CDR2 SQIVND (reference sequence). The CDR3 loop spans 14 amino acids. The sample originates from a study of blood T cell repertoires in COVID-19. Across the whole study: Sites in the United States, Italy and Spain provided acute and convalescent COVID-19 samples.

The gene calls are TRBV19 and TRBJ2-3; a weak D match, TRBD1 (6 bases). The TCR originated in a woman aged 40 to 50 with acute or convalescent COVID-19. The sequenced material came from peripheral blood. Written as DNA, the CDR3 is TGTGCCAGTATCCAAAAGGGGGAGACAGATACGCAGTATTTT. This gives the protein CASIQKGETDTQYF.